This T cell receptor (beta chain) was observed in a study of T-cell memory formation after mild COVID-19. CDR3 length: 12 amino acids. V was shortened by 0 bases and J by 6 bases, with 6 bases between the two germline ends. Germline CDR1 and CDR2: SGHDT and YYEEEE. MiXCR, applied by TCRdb to the 5' RACE reads, yields one record per CDR3 protein. Of approximately 180,000 distinct CDR3 sequences listed, 15% to 20% are singletons. This clonotype was sampled from an adult woman who had mild COVID-19 (a few samples of this study predate the infection). Cell type and time point are not known. The sequenced sample was PBMCs or a T cell subset sorted from them (not recorded which). V and J are TRBV5-6 and TRBJ1-1; D gene ambiguous. CDR3 residues: CASSLASSEAFF. CDR3 bases: TGTGCCAGCAGCTTGGCGAGCTCTGAAGCTTTCTTT.